These T cell receptor beta chains were read from a single sample in a study of blood T cell repertoires in COVID-19. Using immunoSEQ multiplex PCR, the repertoire was profiled, and TCRdb retains in-frame clones only, with some absent. The sample holds 100,000 or so clones, approximately 88% seen once. The sample was peripheral blood. These receptors were collected from a man aged 55 to 70 with acute or convalescent COVID-19. CDR3s include the opening cysteine and the closing phenylalanine or tryptophan. The D gene is left open where the match is weak. A clone size is listed for some rows: how often the clone was seen (once, few, many), or a class if it is expanded.

D: -
size: -
J: TRBJ1-1
V: TRBV6-5
CDR3: CASSSLGNTEAFF
DNA: TGTGCCAGCAGTTCCCTAGGGAACACTGAAGCTTTCTTT

D: -
size: -
J: TRBJ1-2
V: TRBV3-1/TRBV3-2
CDR3: CASSQVGGSYGYTF
DNA: TGTGCCAGCAGCCAAGTGGGGGGATCGTATGGCTACACCTTC

D: TRBD1
size: few
J: TRBJ1-2
V: TRBV27
CDR3: CASSLYPSTGVDGYTF
DNA: TGTGCCAGCAGTCTATATCCATCGACAGGGGTGGATGGCTACACCTTC

D: TRBD1
size: -
J: TRBJ2-7
V: TRBV15
CDR3: CATSRDRTGGNEQYF
DNA: TGTGCCACCAGCAGAGATCGTACAGGGGGAAACGAGCAGTACTTC

D: TRBD1
size: -
J: TRBJ2-7
V: TRBV5-1
CDR3: CASLSTGGGEQYF
DNA: TGCGCCAGCCTATCGACAGGGGGAGGCGAGCAGTACTTC

D: -
size: -
J: TRBJ2-2
V: TRBV5-6
CDR3: CASSYKNTGELFF
DNA: TGTGCCAGCAGCTACAAGAACACCGGGGAGCTGTTTTTT

D: -
size: -
J: TRBJ1-2
V: TRBV7-9
CDR3: CASSLASLYGYTF
DNA: TGTGCCAGCAGCTTAGCAAGCCTCTATGGCTACACCTTC

D: TRBD1
size: -
J: TRBJ2-1
V: TRBV29-1
CDR3: CSVEETAQGNEQFF
DNA: TGCAGCGTTGAAGAAACCGCACAGGGGAATGAGCAGTTCTTC

D: TRBD1
size: -
J: TRBJ1-1
V: TRBV5-4
CDR3: CASSAGTGRETEAFF
DNA: TGTGCCAGCAGCGCCGGGACAGGGAGGGAGACTGAAGCTTTCTTT

D: -
size: -
J: TRBJ2-7
V: TRBV7-2
CDR3: CASSLLLAGNSYEQYF
DNA: TGTGCCAGCAGCTTACTTTTGGCGGGGAACTCCTACGAGCAGTACTTC

D: TRBD2
size: -
J: TRBJ2-3
V: TRBV10-3
CDR3: CAISRGLAGGLGTQYF
DNA: TGTGCCATCAGCCGGGGACTAGCGGGAGGGTTAGGTACGCAGTATTTT

D: -
size: -
J: TRBJ2-3
V: TRBV19
CDR3: CASSIPRQDFDTDTQYF
DNA: TGTGCCAGTAGTATCCCCCGGCAGGACTTCGACACAGATACGCAGTATTTT

D: TRBD1
size: few
J: TRBJ1-5
V: TRBV7-8
CDR3: CASSLTGGLNQPQHF
DNA: TGTGCCAGCAGCTTAACAGGGGGACTCAATCAGCCCCAGCATTTT

D: TRBD1
size: -
J: TRBJ1-2
V: TRBV6-6
CDR3: CASSYLRTGGYGYTF
DNA: TGTGCCAGCAGTTACTTACGGACAGGGGGATATGGCTACACCTTC

D: -
size: -
J: TRBJ1-3
V: TRBV30
CDR3: CAWSVLGAAGNTIYF
DNA: TGTGCCTGGAGTGTACTTGGGGCCGCTGGAAACACCATATATTTT

D: -
size: -
J: TRBJ1-5
V: TRBV12-3/TRBV12-4
CDR3: CASSRDGQPQHF
DNA: TGTGCCAGCAGCAGGGATGGTCAGCCCCAGCATTTT

D: TRBD1
size: -
J: TRBJ1-1
V: TRBV12-5
CDR3: CASGLGTGSLEAFF
DNA: TGTGCTAGTGGTTTGGGGACAGGAAGCCTAGAAGCTTTCTTT

D: -
size: -
J: TRBJ2-6
V: TRBV9
CDR3: CASSVGVGTRGSGANVLTF
DNA: TGTGCCAGCAGCGTAGGGGTCGGGACACGAGGCTCTGGGGCCAACGTCCTGACTTTC

D: -
size: -
J: TRBJ1-2
V: TRBV30
CDR3: CAWGQGDPYGYTF
DNA: TGTGCCTGGGGCCAGGGCGACCCTTATGGCTACACCTTC

D: -
size: once
J: TRBJ1-1
V: TRBV12-3/TRBV12-4
CDR3: CASSYGGLEAFF
DNA: TGTGCCAGCAGTTACGGAGGGTTGGAAGCTTTCTTT

D: -
size: -
J: TRBJ2-5
V: TRBV11-1
CDR3: CASSLGGHLQETQYF
DNA: TGTGCCAGCAGCTTAGGAGGACACCTCCAAGAGACCCAGTACTTC

D: -
size: -
J: TRBJ2-1
V: TRBV9
CDR3: CASSVLPIESSYNEQFF
DNA: TGTGCCAGCAGCGTACTTCCTATAGAAAGCTCCTACAATGAGCAGTTCTTC

D: TRBD2
size: -
J: TRBJ2-2
V: TRBV5-1
CDR3: CASSAAGIGTGELFF
DNA: TGCGCCAGCAGCGCAGCGGGGATAGGCACCGGGGAGCTGTTTTTT

D: -
size: -
J: TRBJ1-6
V: TRBV10-2
CDR3: CASSGPGGGNSPLHF
DNA: TGCGCCAGCAGTGGCCCGGGGGGAGGTAATTCACCCCTCCACTTT

D: -
size: -
J: TRBJ1-2
V: TRBV19
CDR3: CASSINEGSINGYTF
DNA: TGTGCCAGTAGTATTAATGAGGGCTCGATTAATGGCTACACCTTC

D: TRBD1
size: once
J: TRBJ1-2
V: TRBV4-2
CDR3: CASSQATGTDYGYTF
DNA: TGTGCCAGCAGCCAAGCCACCGGGACAGACTATGGCTACACCTTC

D: TRBD1
size: -
J: TRBJ2-5
V: TRBV5-1
CDR3: CASSQNRGRETQYF
DNA: TGCGCCAGCAGCCAGAATAGGGGGCGAGAGACCCAGTACTTC

D: -
size: -
J: TRBJ2-7
V: TRBV19
CDR3: CASRPLDSPGHEQYF
DNA: TGTGCCAGTAGGCCGTTGGACAGCCCGGGGCACGAGCAGTACTTC

D: -
size: once
J: TRBJ2-5
V: TRBV10-1
CDR3: CASSRFAGIEETQYF
DNA: TGCGCCAGCAGCAGGTTTGCAGGGATCGAAGAGACCCAGTACTTC

D: TRBD2
size: -
J: TRBJ2-3
V: TRBV29-1
CDR3: CSVGTGLALVDTQYF
DNA: TGCAGCGTTGGGACGGGACTAGCTTTGGTGGATACGCAGTATTTT

D: -
size: -
J: TRBJ2-3
V: TRBV11-2
CDR3: CASSLTSTDTQYF
DNA: TGTGCCAGCAGCTTAACAAGCACAGATACGCAGTATTTT

D: TRBD1
size: -
J: TRBJ1-3
V: TRBV6-1
CDR3: CASCRDSSGNTIYF
DNA: TGTGCCAGCTGTCGGGACAGCTCTGGAAACACCATATATTTT

D: TRBD2
size: -
J: TRBJ2-3
V: TRBV7-8
CDR3: CASSWRAGTDTQYF
DNA: TGTGCCAGCAGTTGGAGAGCGGGGACAGATACGCAGTATTTT

D: -
size: few
J: TRBJ1-4
V: TRBV5-6
CDR3: CASSFSRSGANEKLFF
DNA: TGTGCCAGCAGCTTTTCGCGTAGCGGGGCTAATGAAAAACTGTTTTTT

D: -
size: -
J: TRBJ1-6
V: TRBV30
CDR3: CAWSLGQGNSPLHF
DNA: TGTGCCTGGAGTCTGGGCCAGGGGAATTCACCCCTCCACTTT

D: TRBD2
size: -
J: TRBJ2-7
V: TRBV14
CDR3: CASSPALAGPAYEQYF
DNA: TGTGCCAGCAGCCCCGCCCTAGCGGGGCCAGCCTACGAGCAGTACTTC

D: TRBD1
size: -
J: TRBJ2-2
V: TRBV24-1
CDR3: CATSDSTGRNTGELFF
DNA: TGTGCCACCAGTGACTCGACAGGGAGGAACACCGGGGAGCTGTTTTTT

D: -
size: few
J: TRBJ2-1
V: TRBV12-3/TRBV12-4
CDR3: CASSLTGEQFF
DNA: TGTGCCAGCAGCCTGACAGGTGAGCAGTTCTTC

D: -
size: -
J: TRBJ2-4
V: TRBV7-2
CDR3: CASSFPGLAKNIQYF
DNA: TGTGCCAGCAGCTTCCCGGGACTAGCCAAAAACATTCAGTACTTC

D: -
size: -
J: TRBJ1-1
V: TRBV30
CDR3: CAWSVHVNTEAFF
DNA: TGTGCCTGGAGTGTACATGTGAACACTGAAGCTTTCTTT

D: TRBD1
size: -
J: TRBJ1-1
V: TRBV5-6
CDR3: CASSWGSLWGQGSTEAFF
DNA: TGTGCCAGCAGCTGGGGGTCGTTGTGGGGACAGGGATCCACTGAAGCTTTCTTT

D: -
size: -
J: TRBJ1-5
V: TRBV6-1
CDR3: CASSDGYSNQPQHF
DNA: TGTGCCAGCAGTGACGGTTATAGCAATCAGCCCCAGCATTTT

D: TRBD1
size: -
J: TRBJ1-2
V: TRBV5-4
CDR3: CASSGGTAYGYTF
DNA: TGTGCCAGCAGCGGTGGGACAGCCTATGGCTACACCTTC

D: -
size: -
J: TRBJ1-3
V: TRBV5-6
CDR3: CASSLDEGGGNTIYF
DNA: TGTGCCAGCAGCTTGGATGAGGGAGGTGGAAACACCATATATTTT

D: -
size: once
J: TRBJ1-5
V: TRBV19
CDR3: CASSKDTYRNQPQHF
DNA: TGTGCCAGTAGTAAGGACACCTATCGCAATCAGCCCCAGCATTTT